This T cell receptor (beta chain) came from a study of monozygotic twins with inflammatory bowel disease. CDR3 size: 15 residues. Germline CDR1 and CDR2: MDHEN and SYDVKM. TCRdb re-analyzed the 5' RACE reads; it lists each CDR3 protein once, without DNA. This listing includes under 130,000 distinct CDR3 sequences. This TCR derives from a human donor with ulcerative colitis or Crohn's disease, or a healthy co-twin of an affected twin (not recorded which). This chain uses TRBV28 with TRBJ2-2. Material for sequencing was blood. The CDR3 loop is CASSTRGPRAGELFF.